This T cell receptor (beta chain) was documented in a study of T cells in Graves' hyperthyroidism and ophthalmopathy. The germline gives CDR1 LGHNA, CDR2 YSLEER. The length of the CDR3 is 15 residues. RNA transcripts served as the template for amplifying TCR beta CDR3 regions. Researchers ran a first-round RT-PCR on the TCR CDR3 using the HTBI primer set. Each CDR3 protein gets one entry after TCRdb re-called the multiplex PCR reads with MiXCR. The sample has hundreds of thousands of distinct CDR3 sequences, around 15% seen once; the top ten hold 9.5% to 13%. This clonotype occurred once. At one boundary the junction diverges from the germline segment, which might be a read error.

Sequenced input: blood. The receptor's source is a woman aged 18-30 years with Graves' hyperthyroidism. The chain is built from TRBV4-3 and TRBJ2-7; 8 bases align to TRBD1. The CDR3 DNA follows: TGCGCCAGCAGCCAAGAGGACAGGGCACGATACGGGCAGTACTTC. It is translated as CASSQEDRARYGQYF.